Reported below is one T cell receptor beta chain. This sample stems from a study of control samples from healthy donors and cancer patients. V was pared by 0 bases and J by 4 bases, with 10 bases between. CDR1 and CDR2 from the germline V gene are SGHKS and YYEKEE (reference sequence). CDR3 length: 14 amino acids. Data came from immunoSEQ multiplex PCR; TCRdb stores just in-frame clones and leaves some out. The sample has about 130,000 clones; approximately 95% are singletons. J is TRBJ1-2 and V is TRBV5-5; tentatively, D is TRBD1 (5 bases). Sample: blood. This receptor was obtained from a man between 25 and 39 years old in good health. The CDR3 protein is CASSLGSGFYGYTF. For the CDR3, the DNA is TGTGCCAGCAGCTTGGGTTCAGGGTTCTATGGCTACACCTTC.